This TCR beta chain was observed in a study of relationships among human T cell subsets. Naive plus transitional T cells were isolated with anti-CD45RA microbeads from pooled CD4+ and CD8+ T cells. Semiquantitative ARM-PCR amplified T cell receptor alpha and beta CDR3 regions from mRNA. ARM-PCR used tagged nested gene-specific primers, then communal superprimers for exponential amplification. From the multiplex PCR reads, TCRdb called clonotypes with MiXCR, one entry per CDR3 protein. The sample includes approximately 7,300 distinct CDR3 sequences, approximately 70% of them seen just once. Sequencing was performed on naive and transitional (CD45RA+) T cells sorted from blood. The receptor's source is a man in his forties in good health.

In DNA, the CDR3 is TGTGCCTGGAGCGCGAATCCTAATGAGCAGTTCTTC. It codes for CAWSANPNEQFF. The gene calls are TRBV30 and TRBJ2-1; no clear D. The ends were cut back, 3 bases at V and 7 bases at J, with 10 bases in the middle. CDR1 and CDR2 from the germline V gene are GTSNPN and SVGIG (reference sequence). The CDR3 runs to 12 residues.